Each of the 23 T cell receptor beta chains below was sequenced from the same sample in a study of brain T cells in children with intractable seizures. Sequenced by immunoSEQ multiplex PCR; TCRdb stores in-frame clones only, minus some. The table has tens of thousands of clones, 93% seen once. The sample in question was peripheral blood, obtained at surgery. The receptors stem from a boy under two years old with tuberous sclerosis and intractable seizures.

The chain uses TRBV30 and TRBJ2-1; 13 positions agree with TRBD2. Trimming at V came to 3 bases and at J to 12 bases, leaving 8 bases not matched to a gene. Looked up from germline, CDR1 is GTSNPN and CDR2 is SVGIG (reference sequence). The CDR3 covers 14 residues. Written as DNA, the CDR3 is TGTGCCTGGAGCGGGACTAGCGGGACTCTTCGGCAGTTCTTC. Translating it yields CAWSGTSGTLRQFF.

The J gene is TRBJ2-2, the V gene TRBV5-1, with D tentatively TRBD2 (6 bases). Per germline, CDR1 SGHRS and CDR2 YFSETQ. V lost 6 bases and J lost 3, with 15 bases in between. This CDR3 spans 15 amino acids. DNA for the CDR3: TGCGCCAGCACCTCCGGGACTGATTACACCGGGGAGCTGTTTTTT. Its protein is CASTSGTDYTGELFF.

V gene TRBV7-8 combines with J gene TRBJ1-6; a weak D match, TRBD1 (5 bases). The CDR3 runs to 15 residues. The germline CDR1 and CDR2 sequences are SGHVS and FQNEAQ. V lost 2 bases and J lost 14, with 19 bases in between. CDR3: CASSLPRQGLSSLHF. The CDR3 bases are TGTGCCAGCAGCTTACCTCGGCAGGGATTGTCTTCCCTCCACTTT.

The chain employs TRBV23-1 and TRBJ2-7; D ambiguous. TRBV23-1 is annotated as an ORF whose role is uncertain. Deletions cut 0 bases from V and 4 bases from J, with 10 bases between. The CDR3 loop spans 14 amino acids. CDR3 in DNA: TGCGCCAGCAGTCAATCGGGCCTTCTTTACGAGCAGTACTTC. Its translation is CASSQSGLLYEQYF.

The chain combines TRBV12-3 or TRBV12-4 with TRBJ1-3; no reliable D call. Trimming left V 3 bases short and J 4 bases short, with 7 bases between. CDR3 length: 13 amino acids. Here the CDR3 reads CASSFTAGNTIYF. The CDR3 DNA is TGTGCCAGCAGTTTTACGGCGGGAAACACCATATATTTT.

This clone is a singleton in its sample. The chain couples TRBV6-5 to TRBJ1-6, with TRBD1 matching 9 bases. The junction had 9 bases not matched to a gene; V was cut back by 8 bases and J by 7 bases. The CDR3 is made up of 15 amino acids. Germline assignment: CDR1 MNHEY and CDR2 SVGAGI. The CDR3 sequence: CASGQLGQGNSPLHF. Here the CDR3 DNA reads TGTGCCAGCGGTCAACTCGGACAGGGGAATTCACCCCTCCACTTT.

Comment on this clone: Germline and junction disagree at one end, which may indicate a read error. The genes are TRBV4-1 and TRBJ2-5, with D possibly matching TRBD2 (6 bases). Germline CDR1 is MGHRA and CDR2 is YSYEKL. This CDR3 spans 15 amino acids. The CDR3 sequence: CASSQTGLPQETQYF. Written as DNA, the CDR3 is TGCGCCAGCAGCCAAACAGGACTACCGCAAGAAACCCAGTACTTC.

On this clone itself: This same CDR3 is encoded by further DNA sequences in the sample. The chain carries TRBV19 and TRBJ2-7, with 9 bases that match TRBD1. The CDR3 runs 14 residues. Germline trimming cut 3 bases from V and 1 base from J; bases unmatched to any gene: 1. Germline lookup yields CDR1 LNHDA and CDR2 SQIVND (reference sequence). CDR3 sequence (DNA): TGTGCCAGTAGTATCGGGACAGGGTCCTACGAGCAGTACTTC. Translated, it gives CASSIGTGSYEQYF.

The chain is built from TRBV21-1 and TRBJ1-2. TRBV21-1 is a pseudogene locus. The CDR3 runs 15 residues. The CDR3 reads CASSKPGGQDNGYTF. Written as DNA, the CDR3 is TGTGCCAGCAGCAAACCTGGGGGGCAGGATAATGGCTACACCTTC.

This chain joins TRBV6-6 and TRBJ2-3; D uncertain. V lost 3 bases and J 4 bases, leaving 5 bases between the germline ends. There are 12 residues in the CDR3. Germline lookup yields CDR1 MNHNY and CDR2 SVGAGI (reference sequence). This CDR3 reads CASSYGPDTQYF. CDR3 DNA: TGTGCCAGCAGTTATGGCCCAGATACGCAGTATTTT.

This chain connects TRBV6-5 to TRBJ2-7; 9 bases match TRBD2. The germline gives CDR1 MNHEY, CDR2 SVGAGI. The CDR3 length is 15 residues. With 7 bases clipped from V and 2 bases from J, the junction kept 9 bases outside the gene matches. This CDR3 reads CASTLGVAGAYEQYF. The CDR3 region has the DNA TGTGCCAGCACCCTCGGGGTAGCGGGAGCCTACGAGCAGTACTTC.

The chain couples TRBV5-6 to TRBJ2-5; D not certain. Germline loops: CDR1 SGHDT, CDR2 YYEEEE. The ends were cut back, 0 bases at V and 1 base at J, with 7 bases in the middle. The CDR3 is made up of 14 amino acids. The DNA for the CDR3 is TGTGCCAGCAGCTTGGGGAGTGCCCAAGAGACCCAGTACTTC. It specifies CASSLGSAQETQYF.

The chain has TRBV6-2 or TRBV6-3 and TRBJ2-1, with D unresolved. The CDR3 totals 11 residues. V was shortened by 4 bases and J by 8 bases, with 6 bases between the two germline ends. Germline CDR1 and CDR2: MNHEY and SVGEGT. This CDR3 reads CASSSSYEQFF. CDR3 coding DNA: TGTGCCAGCAGTTCGAGCTATGAGCAGTTCTTC.

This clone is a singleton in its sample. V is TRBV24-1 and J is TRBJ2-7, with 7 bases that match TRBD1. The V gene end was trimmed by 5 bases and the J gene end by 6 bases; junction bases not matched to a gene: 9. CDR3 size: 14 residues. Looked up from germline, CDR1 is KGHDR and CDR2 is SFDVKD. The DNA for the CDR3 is TGTGCCACCAGTGGAGGGGGCTTCCCGGGCGAGCAGTACTTC. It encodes CATSGGGFPGEQYF.

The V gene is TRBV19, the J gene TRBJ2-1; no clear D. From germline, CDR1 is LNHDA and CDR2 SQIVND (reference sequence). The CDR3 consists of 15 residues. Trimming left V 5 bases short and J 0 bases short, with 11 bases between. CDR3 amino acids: CASSGVSLSYNEQFF. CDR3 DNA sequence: TGTGCCAGTAGTGGAGTTTCCCTCTCCTACAATGAGCAGTTCTTC. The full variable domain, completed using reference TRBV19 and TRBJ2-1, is DGGITQSPKYLFRKEGQNVTLSCEQNLNHDAMYWYRQDPGQGLRLIYYSQIVNDFQKGDIAEGYSVSREKKESFPLTVTSAQKNPTAFYLCASSGVSLSYNEQFFGPGTRLTVL.

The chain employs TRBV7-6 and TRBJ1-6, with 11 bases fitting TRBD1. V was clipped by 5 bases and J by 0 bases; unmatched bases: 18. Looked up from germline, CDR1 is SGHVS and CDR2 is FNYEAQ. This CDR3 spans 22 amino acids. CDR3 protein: CASSLGTGGVLRPSSYNSPLHF. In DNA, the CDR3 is TGTGCCAGCAGCCTAGGGACAGGGGGGGTCCTAAGGCCGAGCTCCTATAATTCACCCCTCCACTTT.

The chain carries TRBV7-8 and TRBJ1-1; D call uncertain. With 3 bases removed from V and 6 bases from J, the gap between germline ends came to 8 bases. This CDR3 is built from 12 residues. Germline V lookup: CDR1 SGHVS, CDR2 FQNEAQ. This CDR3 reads CASSLITAEAFF. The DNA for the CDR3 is TGTGCCAGCAGCTTGATAACGGCTGAAGCTTTCTTT.

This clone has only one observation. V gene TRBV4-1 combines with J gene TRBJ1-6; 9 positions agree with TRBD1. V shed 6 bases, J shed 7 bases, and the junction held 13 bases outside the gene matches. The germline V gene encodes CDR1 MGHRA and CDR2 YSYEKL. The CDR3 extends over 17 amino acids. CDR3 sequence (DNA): TGCGCCAGCAGTCAAACGACTCCCGGGACAGGGAATTCACCCCTCCACTTT. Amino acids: CASSQTTPGTGNSPLHF.

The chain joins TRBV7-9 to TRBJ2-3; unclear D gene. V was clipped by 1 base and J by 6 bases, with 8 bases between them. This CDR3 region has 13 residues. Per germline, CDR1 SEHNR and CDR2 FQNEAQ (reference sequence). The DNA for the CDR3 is TGTGCCAGCAGCTTAGTATCGGAGGATACGCAGTATTTT. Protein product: CASSLVSEDTQYF.

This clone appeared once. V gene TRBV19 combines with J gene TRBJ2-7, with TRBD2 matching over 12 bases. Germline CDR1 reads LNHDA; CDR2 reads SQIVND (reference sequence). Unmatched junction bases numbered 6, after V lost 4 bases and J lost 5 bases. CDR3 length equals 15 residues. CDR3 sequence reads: CASSTLTSGSHEQYF. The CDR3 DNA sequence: TGTGCCAGTAGTACCTTGACTAGCGGGAGCCACGAGCAGTACTTC.

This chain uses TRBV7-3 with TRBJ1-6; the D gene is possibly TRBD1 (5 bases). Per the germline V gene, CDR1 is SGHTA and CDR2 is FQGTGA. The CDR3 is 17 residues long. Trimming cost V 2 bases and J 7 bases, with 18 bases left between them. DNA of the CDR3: TGTGCCAGCAGCTTAGATCAGGGTAAAATAGGGAATTCACCCCTCCACTTT. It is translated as CASSLDQGKIGNSPLHF.

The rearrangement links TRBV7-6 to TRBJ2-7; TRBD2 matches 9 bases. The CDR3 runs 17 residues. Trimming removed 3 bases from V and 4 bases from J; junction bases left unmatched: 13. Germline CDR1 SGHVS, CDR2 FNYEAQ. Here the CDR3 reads CASSLTWREGMAYEQYF. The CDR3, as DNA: TGTGCCAGCAGCTTGACTTGGCGGGAGGGAATGGCGTACGAGCAGTACTTC. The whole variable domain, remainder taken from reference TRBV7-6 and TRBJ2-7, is GAGVSQSPRYKVTKRGQDVALRCDPISGHVSLYWYRQALGQGPEFLTYFNYEAQQDKSGLPNDRFSAERPEGSISTLTIQRTEQRDSAMYRCASSLTWREGMAYEQYFGPGTRLTVT.

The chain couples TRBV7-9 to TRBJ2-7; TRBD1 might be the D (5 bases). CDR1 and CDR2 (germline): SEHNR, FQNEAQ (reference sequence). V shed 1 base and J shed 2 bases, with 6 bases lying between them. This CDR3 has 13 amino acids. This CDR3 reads CASSLVGAYEQYF. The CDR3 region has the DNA TGTGCCAGCAGCTTAGTAGGGGCCTACGAGCAGTACTTC.